These 25 T cell receptor beta chains were all obtained from the same sample, sequenced in a study of blood T cells in healthy people across ages. A sample-barcoded 5' primer and a J-beta primer mix were used in a second PCR of roughly 7 to 11 cycles. TCRdb reprocessed the 5' RACE reads with MiXCR, giving one entry per CDR3 protein. The sample consists of roughly 830,000 distinct CDR3 sequences, about 62% of them appearing once. Source material: blood. These receptors were taken from a man aged 30-40 years in good health.

This chain joins TRBV9 and TRBJ2-7; 7 nucleotides align to TRBD1. V lost 2 bases to trimming and J lost 0 bases; unmatched junction nucleotides: 2. Germline V gene lookup returns CDR1 SGDLS and CDR2 YYNGEE. The CDR3 is 14 residues long. The CDR3 nucleotides read TGTGCCAGCAGCGTGGGACAGCACTCCTACGAGCAGTACTTC. Its protein is CASSVGQHSYEQYF.

The rearrangement uses TRBV28 and TRBJ1-5; D remains unclear. Per the germline V gene, CDR1 is MDHEN and CDR2 is SYDVKM. Trimming left V 6 bases short and J 7 bases short, with 13 bases between. The CDR3 is 13 residues long. The CDR3 DNA is TGTGCCAGCAGACCAGAGCTTATCCAGCCCCAGCATTTT. This translates into CASRPELIQPQHF.

V and J are TRBV20-1 and TRBJ2-5; 12 nucleotides match TRBD2. In germline, CDR1 is DFQATT, CDR2 SNEGSKA (reference sequence). Trimming removed 4 bases from V and 3 bases from J; junction bases left unmatched: 3. The CDR3 totals 14 residues. CDR3 amino acids: CSAIRTSGEETQYF. The CDR3 DNA follows: TGCAGTGCTATACGGACTAGCGGGGAAGAGACCCAGTACTTC.

V gene TRBV20-1 combines with J gene TRBJ2-3; the D gene is possibly TRBD2 (6 bases). CDR3 length: 13 residues. V gave up 0 bases and J gave up 11 bases, with 15 bases separating them. Germline assignment: CDR1 DFQATT and CDR2 SNEGSKA (reference sequence). Here the CDR3 DNA reads TGCAGTGCTAGAGATCGGGAGTCCCTCGTGCAGTATTTT. Amino acid sequence: CSARDRESLVQYF.

The rearrangement joins TRBV4-3 to TRBJ2-5, with 8 nucleotides matching TRBD2. From germline, CDR1 is LGHNA and CDR2 YSLEER. Trimming took 1 base from V and 0 from J; bases not matched to a gene: 7. CDR3 length: 17 residues. Here the CDR3 DNA reads TGCGCCAGCAGCCAAGCGGGGGGGCCCGGGGACCAAGAGACCCAGTACTTC. This translates into CASSQAGGPGDQETQYF.

The chain combines TRBV27 with TRBJ2-3; 8 bases align to TRBD1. CDR1 and CDR2 from the germline V gene are MNHEY and SMNVEV (reference sequence). V lost 3 bases, J lost 2 bases, and 7 bases stayed unmatched. The CDR3 totals 16 residues. CDR3 in amino acids: CASSFRTGIDTDTQYF. CDR3 sequence (DNA): TGTGCCAGCAGTTTTAGGACAGGGATAGACACAGATACGCAGTATTTT.

The V and J genes are TRBV4-3 and TRBJ2-7, with 11 bases fitting TRBD1. Germline loops: CDR1 LGHNA, CDR2 YSLEER. The CDR3 is 15 residues long. V lost 4 bases, J lost 3 bases, and 5 bases stayed unmatched. The CDR3 DNA is TGCGCCAGCAGCCCCGGACAGGGGGCCGACTACGAGCAGTACTTC. Amino acid sequence: CASSPGQGADYEQYF.

The chain links TRBV24-1 to TRBJ2-3; 7 positions match TRBD1. The junction had 4 bases not matched to a gene; V was cut back by 3 bases and J by 2 bases. The CDR3 is 15 residues long. CDR1 is KGHDR, CDR2 SFDVKD, per germline. The CDR3 is CATSDRQGVTDTQYF. Written as DNA, the CDR3 is TGTGCCACCAGTGATCGACAGGGAGTCACAGATACGCAGTATTTT.

V is TRBV20-1 and J is TRBJ2-3; the D gene is possibly TRBD2 (7 bases). With 3 bases removed from V and 2 bases from J, the gap between germline ends came to 9 bases. The CDR3 spans 13 residues. Germline CDR1 is DFQATT and CDR2 is SNEGSKA (reference sequence). CDR3 sequence: CSARGGATDTQYF. In DNA form, the CDR3 reads TGCAGTGCTAGGGGGGGGGCCACAGATACGCAGTATTTT.

In nucleotides, the CDR3 is TGTGCCAGCAGGGTGAAGGACAGGGGACCCTACGAGCAGTACTTC. Its translation is CASRVKDRGPYEQYF. The V call is TRBV11-2, the J call TRBJ2-7, with TRBD1 matching 9 bases. The germline V gene encodes CDR1 SGHAT and CDR2 FQNNGV. V was clipped by 6 bases and J by 2 bases; unmatched bases: 8. The length of the CDR3 is 15 residues.

V gene TRBV20-1 combines with J gene TRBJ2-7, with 7 bases aligning to TRBD1. Unmatched junction bases numbered 12, after V lost 4 bases and J lost 3 bases. The CDR3 extends over 15 amino acids. Per the germline V gene, CDR1 is DFQATT and CDR2 is SNEGSKA (reference sequence). CDR3 loop: CSAKDLPGQNYEQYF. DNA of the CDR3: TGCAGTGCTAAAGATTTACCGGGACAGAACTACGAGCAGTACTTC.

In this sample, this clonotype turned up a few times. This CDR3 is CASSHKEGYEQYF. CDR3 in DNA: TGCGCCAGCAGCCACAAGGAGGGGTACGAGCAGTACTTC. The chain joins TRBV4-1 to TRBJ2-1, with D possibly being TRBD2 (6 bases). The closer fit of TRBJ2-7 to the DNA end suggests the J call may be wrong. CDR1 and CDR2 from the germline V gene are MGHRA and YSYEKL. The CDR3 is 13 amino acids.

The chain couples TRBV7-9 to TRBJ2-3, with 7 bases aligning to TRBD2. The germline gives CDR1 SEHNR, CDR2 FQNEAQ (reference sequence). CDR3 length: 15 residues. Trimming removed 4 bases from V and 5 bases from J; junction bases left unmatched: 9. This CDR3 reads CASSSQRGGEDTQYF. The CDR3 DNA sequence: TGTGCCAGCAGCTCCCAGAGGGGAGGGGAAGATACGCAGTATTTT.

The chain is built from TRBV16 and TRBJ2-5, with a possible D match to TRBD2 (5 bases). Trimming stripped 0 bases from V and 11 bases from J, with 13 bases between. This CDR3 has 13 residues. The germline gives CDR1 KGHSY, CDR2 FQNENV. In nucleotides, the CDR3 is TGTGCCAGCAGCCAATCATCGGGGAATGAGCAGTACTTC. This encodes CASSQSSGNEQYF.

The chain employs TRBV5-1 and TRBJ2-7, with 8 bases identical to TRBD1. The CDR3 totals 14 residues. Germline V gene lookup returns CDR1 SGHRS and CDR2 YFSETQ. V dropped 6 bases and J dropped 2; count of bases not matched to a gene: 7. The CDR3 DNA reads TGCGCCAGCAACGAGCAGGGGGCCGCCTACGAGCAGTACTTC. Translation: CASNEQGAAYEQYF. The whole variable domain, filled in from reference TRBV5-1 and TRBJ2-7, reads KAGVTQTPRYLIKTRGQQVTLSCSPISGHRSVSWYQQTPGQGLQFLFEYFSETQRNKGNFPGRFSGRQFSNSRSEMNVSTLELGDSALYLCASNEQGAAYEQYFGPGTRLTVT.

The V and J genes are TRBV20-1 and TRBJ2-7, with D maybe TRBD2 (6 bases). Germline CDR1 DFQATT, CDR2 SNEGSKA (reference sequence). The CDR3 loop spans 14 amino acids. The germline V and J ends were trimmed by 5 bases and 0 bases, with 14 bases remaining between them. CDR3 bases: TGCAGTGCTGAACGGGACTCCAGCTCCTACGAGCAGTACTTC. Residues: CSAERDSSSYEQYF.

This clonotype occurred a few times. CDR3: CASSTIGLAGATYEQYF. CDR3 nucleotide sequence: TGTGCCAGCAGTACCATCGGACTAGCGGGGGCTACCTACGAGCAGTACTTC. The gene calls are TRBV28 and TRBJ2-7; 13 nucleotides agree with TRBD2. This CDR3 region has 17 residues. The germline V gene has CDR1 MDHEN and CDR2 SYDVKM. With V trimmed by 5 bases and J by 2 bases, 9 bases remained unmatched.

In regard to this clonotype: The junction departs from the called germline gene at one end, perhaps through a read error. This chain joins TRBV7-9 and TRBJ2-1; no clear D. The CDR3 length is 16 residues. Germline V gene sequence: CDR1 SEHNR, CDR2 FQNEAQ (reference sequence). DNA of the CDR3: TGTGCCACCAGCTTACTTCAACAGCCTCGATACAATGAGCAGTTCTTC. This codes for CATSLLQQPRYNEQFF. Complete variable domain (other parts from reference TRBV7-9 and TRBJ2-1): DTGVSQNPRHKITKRGQNVTFRCDPISEHNRLYWYRQTLGQGPEFLTYFQNEAQLEKSRLLSDRFSAERPKGSFSTLEIQRTEQGDSAMYLCATSLLQQPRYNEQFFGPGTRLTVL.

This clonotype occurred a few times. The chain's CDR3 is CSVAGLGYEQYF. The CDR3 DNA reads TGCAGCGTCGCGGGACTAGGGTACGAGCAGTACTTC. This chain connects TRBV29-1 to TRBJ2-5, with 8 bases lining up with TRBD2. The DNA end is a closer match to TRBJ2-7, so the J assignment may be wrong. CDR1 is SQVTM and CDR2 is ANQGSEA in the germline V gene. The CDR3 totals 12 residues.

This clonotype appeared a single time. The chain recombines TRBV7-2 with TRBJ2-7; D is ambiguous. In germline, CDR1 is SGHTA, CDR2 FQGNSA. This CDR3 spans 15 amino acids. V lost 2 bases and J 0 bases, leaving 11 bases between the germline ends. The CDR3 region is CASSLSWQPSYEQYF. CDR3 DNA sequence: TGTGCCAGCAGCTTATCGTGGCAACCCTCCTACGAGCAGTACTTC.

This chain uses TRBV2 with TRBJ1-5; 7 bases agree with TRBD1. CDR3 length: 16 amino acids. Germline assignment: CDR1 SNHLY and CDR2 FYNNEI. Unmatched junction bases numbered 8, after V lost 4 bases and J lost 2 bases. CDR3 in DNA: TGTGCCAGCAGTGTTGACAGGGAAACGGGCAATCAGCCCCAGCATTTT. Its protein product is CASSVDRETGNQPQHF.

This clonotype was recorded a few times. V usage is TRBV29-1 and J usage is TRBJ2-3, with D unresolved. The ends were cut back, 6 bases at V and 1 base at J, with 14 bases in the middle. Germline CDR1 reads SQVTM; CDR2 reads ANQGSEA. This CDR3 contains 14 residues. In nucleotides, the CDR3 is TGCAGCGTCTCGACGTTGGACGGCACAGATACGCAGTATTTT. Its protein is CSVSTLDGTDTQYF.

The gene calls are TRBV28 and TRBJ2-1, with TRBD2 matching over 10 bases. V shed 5 bases and J 2 bases; nucleotides not matched to a gene: 9. Germline V gene lookup returns CDR1 MDHEN and CDR2 SYDVKM. The CDR3 covers 17 residues. The DNA for the CDR3 is TGTGCCAGCAGTGGACCCCTAGCGGGGGCCCCCTACAATGAGCAGTTCTTC. Residues: CASSGPLAGAPYNEQFF.

The gene calls are TRBV28 and TRBJ2-7, with D perhaps matching TRBD2 (6 bases). Germline CDR1 is MDHEN and CDR2 is SYDVKM. The CDR3 has 17 residues. V dropped 1 base and J dropped 3 bases, with 19 bases sitting between them. DNA of the CDR3: TGTGCCAGCAGTTTATTCGGGGTTCCAGGGACTCTCTACGAGCAGTACTTC. Protein product: CASSLFGVPGTLYEQYF.

This clonotype was picked up a small number of times. The chain couples TRBV7-2 to TRBJ2-3; TRBD2 agrees at 16 bases. V shed 0 bases and J 4 bases; nucleotides not matched to a gene: 1. CDR1 and CDR2 (germline): SGHTA, FQGNSA. The CDR3 is 17 residues long. The CDR3 bases are TGTGCCAGCAGCTTAGCGGGACTAGCGGGGGGGGCAGATACGCAGTATTTT. Translated, it gives CASSLAGLAGGADTQYF.